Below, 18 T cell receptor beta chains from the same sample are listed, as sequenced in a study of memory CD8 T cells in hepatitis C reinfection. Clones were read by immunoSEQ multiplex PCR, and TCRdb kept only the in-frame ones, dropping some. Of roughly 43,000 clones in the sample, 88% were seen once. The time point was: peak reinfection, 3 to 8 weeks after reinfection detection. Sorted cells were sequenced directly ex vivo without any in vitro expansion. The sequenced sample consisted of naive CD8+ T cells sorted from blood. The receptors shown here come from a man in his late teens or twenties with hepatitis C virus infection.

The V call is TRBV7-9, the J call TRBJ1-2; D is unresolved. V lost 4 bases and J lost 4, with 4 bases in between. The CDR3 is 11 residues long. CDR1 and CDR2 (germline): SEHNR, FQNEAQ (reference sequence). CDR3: CASSSFYGYTF. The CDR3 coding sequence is TGTGCCAGCAGCTCCTTCTATGGCTACACCTTC.

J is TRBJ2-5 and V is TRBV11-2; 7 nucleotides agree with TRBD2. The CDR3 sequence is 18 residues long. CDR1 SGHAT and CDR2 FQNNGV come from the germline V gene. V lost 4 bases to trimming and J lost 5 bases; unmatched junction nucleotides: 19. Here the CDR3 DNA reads TGTGCCAGCAGCTCCGAGGGAGGGACCGATCGGGGAGATGAGACCCAGTACTTC. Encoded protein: CASSSEGGTDRGDETQYF.

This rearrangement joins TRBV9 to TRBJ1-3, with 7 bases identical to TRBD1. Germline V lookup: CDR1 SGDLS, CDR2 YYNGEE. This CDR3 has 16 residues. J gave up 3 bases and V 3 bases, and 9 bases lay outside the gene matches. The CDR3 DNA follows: TGTGCCAGCAGCGGGAGACAGGGAATGGATGGAAACACCATATATTTT. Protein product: CASSGRQGMDGNTIYF.

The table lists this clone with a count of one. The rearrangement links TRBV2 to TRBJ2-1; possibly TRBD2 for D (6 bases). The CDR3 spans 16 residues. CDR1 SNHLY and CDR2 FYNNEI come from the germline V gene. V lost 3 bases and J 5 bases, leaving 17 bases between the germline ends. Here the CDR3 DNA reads TGTGCCAGCAGTGACCCGATGGCGGGGAAAGACAATGAGCAGTTCTTC. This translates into CASSDPMAGKDNEQFF.

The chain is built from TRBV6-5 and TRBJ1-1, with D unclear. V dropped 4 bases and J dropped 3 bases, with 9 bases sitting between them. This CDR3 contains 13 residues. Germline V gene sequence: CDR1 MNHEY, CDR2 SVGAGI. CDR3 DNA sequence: TGTGCCAGCAGTTTACGAGTCGACACTGAAGCTTTCTTT. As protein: CASSLRVDTEAFF.

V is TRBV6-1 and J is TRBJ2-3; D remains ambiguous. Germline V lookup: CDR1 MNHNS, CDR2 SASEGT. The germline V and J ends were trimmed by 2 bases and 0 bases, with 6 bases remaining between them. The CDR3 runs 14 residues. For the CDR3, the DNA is TGTGCCAGCAGTGAAATTCCTAGCACAGATACGCAGTATTTT. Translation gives CASSEIPSTDTQYF.

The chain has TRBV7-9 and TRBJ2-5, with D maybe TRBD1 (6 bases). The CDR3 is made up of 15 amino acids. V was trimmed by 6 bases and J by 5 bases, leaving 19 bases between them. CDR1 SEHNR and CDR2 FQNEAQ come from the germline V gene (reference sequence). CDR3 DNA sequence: TGTGCCAGCAGGGCAGGGGCGACCATGGTGGAGACCCAGTACTTC. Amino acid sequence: CASRAGATMVETQYF.

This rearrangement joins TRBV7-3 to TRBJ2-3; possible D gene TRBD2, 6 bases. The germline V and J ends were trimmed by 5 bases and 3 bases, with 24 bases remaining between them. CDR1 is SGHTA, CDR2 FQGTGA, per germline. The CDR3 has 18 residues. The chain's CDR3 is CASSPGVRDRGRTDTQYF. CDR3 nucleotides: TGTGCCAGCAGCCCGGGGGTTAGGGACCGCGGTAGGACAGATACGCAGTATTTT. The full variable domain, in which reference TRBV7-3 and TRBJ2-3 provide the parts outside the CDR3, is GAGVSQTPSNKVTEKGKYVELRCDPISGHTALYWYRQSLGQGPEFLIYFQGTGAADDSGLPNDRFFAVRPEGSVSTLKIQRTERGDSAVYLCASSPGVRDRGRTDTQYFGPGTRLTVL.

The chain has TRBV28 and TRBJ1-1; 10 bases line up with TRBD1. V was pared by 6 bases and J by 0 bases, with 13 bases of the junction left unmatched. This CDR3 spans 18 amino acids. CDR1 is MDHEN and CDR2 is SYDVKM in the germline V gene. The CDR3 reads CASSSLETGGAVNTEAFF. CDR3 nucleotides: TGTGCCAGCAGCTCCTTAGAGACAGGGGGCGCGGTGAACACTGAAGCTTTCTTT.

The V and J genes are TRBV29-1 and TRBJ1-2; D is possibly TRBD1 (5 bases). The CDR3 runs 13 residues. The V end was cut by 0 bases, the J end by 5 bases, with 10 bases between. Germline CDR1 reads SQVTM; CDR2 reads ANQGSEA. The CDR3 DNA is TGCAGCGTTGAAGATCAGGACACTTATGGCTACACCTTC. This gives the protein CSVEDQDTYGYTF.

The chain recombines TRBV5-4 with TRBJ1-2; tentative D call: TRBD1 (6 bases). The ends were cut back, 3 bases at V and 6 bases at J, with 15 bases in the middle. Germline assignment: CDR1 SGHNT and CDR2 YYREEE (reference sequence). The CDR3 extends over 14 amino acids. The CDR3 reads CASSSVGGYDGYTF. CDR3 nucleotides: TGTGCCAGCAGCTCGGTAGGGGGATATGATGGCTACACCTTC.

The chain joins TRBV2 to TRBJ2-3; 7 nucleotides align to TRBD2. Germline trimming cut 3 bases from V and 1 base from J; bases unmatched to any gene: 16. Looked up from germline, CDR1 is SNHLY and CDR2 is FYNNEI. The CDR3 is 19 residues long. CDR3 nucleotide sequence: TGTGCCAGCAGTGAGAACGTCCTAGCGGAGGAGTGGGGCACAGATACGCAGTATTTT. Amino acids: CASSENVLAEEWGTDTQYF.

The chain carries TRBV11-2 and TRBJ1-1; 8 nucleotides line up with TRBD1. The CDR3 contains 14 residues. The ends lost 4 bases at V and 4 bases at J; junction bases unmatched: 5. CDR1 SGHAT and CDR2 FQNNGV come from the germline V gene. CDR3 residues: CASSSTTGGTEAFF. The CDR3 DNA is TGTGCCAGCAGCTCCACAACAGGGGGCACTGAAGCTTTCTTT.

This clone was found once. The CDR3 loop is CASSLDRGGIYEQYV. The DNA of the CDR3 is TGTGCCAGCAGCTTAGATCGGGGGGGAATCTACGAGCAGTACGTC. The chain recombines TRBV11-2 with TRBJ2-7; 8 bases line up with TRBD2. V was pared by 0 bases and J by 3 bases, with 4 bases of the junction left unmatched. There are 15 residues in the CDR3. Germline values: CDR1 SGHAT, CDR2 FQNNGV.

DNA for the CDR3: TGTGCCACCAGGGACTGGGAGCAGTACGTC. Its translation is CATRDWEQYV. The chain recombines TRBV6-1 with TRBJ2-7, with a tentative D call TRBD2 (6 bases). Trimming pared 10 bases from V and 7 bases from J, leaving 11 bases between. The CDR3 is 10 amino acids. CDR1 and CDR2 from the germline V gene are MNHNS and SASEGT.

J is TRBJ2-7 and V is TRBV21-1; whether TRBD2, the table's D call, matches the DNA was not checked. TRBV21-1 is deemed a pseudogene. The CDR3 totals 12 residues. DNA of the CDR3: TGTGCCAGCACCCCGGGTCGTTACGAGCAGTACGTC. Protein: CASTPGRYEQYV.

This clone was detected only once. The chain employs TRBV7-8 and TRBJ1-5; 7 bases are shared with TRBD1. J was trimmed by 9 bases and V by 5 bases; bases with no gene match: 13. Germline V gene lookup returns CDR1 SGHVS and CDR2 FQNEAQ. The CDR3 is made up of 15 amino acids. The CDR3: CASSLSRGVGGPQHF. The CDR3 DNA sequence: TGTGCCAGCAGCCTGTCCAGGGGGGTGGGAGGGCCCCAGCATTTT.

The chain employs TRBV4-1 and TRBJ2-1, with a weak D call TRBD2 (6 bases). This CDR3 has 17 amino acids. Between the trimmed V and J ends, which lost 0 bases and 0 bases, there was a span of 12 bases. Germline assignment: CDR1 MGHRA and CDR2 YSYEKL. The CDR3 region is CASSQDREVSSYNEQFF. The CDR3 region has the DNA TGCGCCAGCAGCCAAGATAGGGAGGTAAGCTCCTACAATGAGCAGTTCTTC.